The 6 T cell receptor beta chains below all came from one sample that was sequenced in a study of blood T cell repertoires in COVID-19. Using immunoSEQ multiplex PCR, the repertoire was profiled, and TCRdb retains in-frame clones only, with some absent. The sample yields approximately 280,000 clones, approximately 88% seen once. The sequencing input was peripheral blood. The receptor source for this set is a man aged 50 or older with acute or convalescent COVID-19.

The J gene is TRBJ1-2, the V gene TRBV5-4; a possible D gene is TRBD1 (5 bases). This CDR3 has 14 amino acids. Trimming took 1 base from V and 4 from J, leaving 11 bases between them. The germline CDR1 and CDR2 sequences are SGHNT and YYREEE (reference sequence). The CDR3 DNA reads TGTGCCAGCAGCTTGCAGGGCGGCCCCTATGGCTACACCTTC. Residues: CASSLQGGPYGYTF.

This sequence joins TRBV5-1 and TRBJ2-3, with TRBD2 identical over 9 bases. CDR3 length: 15 amino acids. V trimming: 4 bases; J trimming: 3 bases; junction bases outside the gene matches: 6. Germline V gene sequence: CDR1 SGHRS, CDR2 YFSETQ. This chain's CDR3 is CASSTTAGGTDTQYF. Written as DNA, the CDR3 is TGCGCCAGCAGCACCACAGCGGGGGGTACAGATACGCAGTATTTT.

The chain links TRBV27 to TRBJ2-7; 8 nucleotides match TRBD1. The J segment lost 2 bases and the V segment lost 2 bases, leaving 5 bases of the junction unmatched. CDR3 size: 15 residues. From germline, CDR1 is MNHEY and CDR2 SMNVEV (reference sequence). This chain's CDR3 is CASSLVGQGAYEQYF. The CDR3 DNA follows: TGTGCCAGCAGTTTAGTAGGACAGGGAGCCTACGAGCAGTACTTC.

The chain joins TRBV27 to TRBJ2-7; 7 bases align to TRBD2. Germline CDR1 reads MNHEY; CDR2 reads SMNVEV (reference sequence). V was clipped by 8 bases and J by 7 bases; unmatched bases: 14. The CDR3 runs 14 residues. This CDR3 reads CASSTGGSPREQYF. The CDR3 DNA follows: TGTGCCAGCTCTACGGGGGGTTCCCCTAGGGAGCAGTACTTC.

V and J are TRBV9 and TRBJ1-4, with a possible D match to TRBD1 (6 bases). This CDR3 contains 16 residues. From germline, CDR1 is SGDLS and CDR2 YYNGEE. Trimming cost V 4 bases and J 1 base, with 14 bases left between them. The CDR3 sequence: CASSRGGRGTNEKLFF. The CDR3 nucleotides are TGTGCCAGCAGCCGCGGGGGCAGGGGAACTAATGAAAAACTGTTTTTT.

This chain links TRBV7-8 with TRBJ2-4; 8 bases line up with TRBD2. Unmatched junction bases numbered 5, after V lost 4 bases and J lost 0 bases. Germline-derived CDR1 and CDR2 are SGHVS and FQNEAQ. The CDR3 extends over 16 amino acids. The CDR3 reads CASSSGGVLAKNIQYF. The CDR3 bases are TGTGCCAGCAGCTCGGGGGGGGTCCTAGCCAAAAACATTCAGTACTTC.